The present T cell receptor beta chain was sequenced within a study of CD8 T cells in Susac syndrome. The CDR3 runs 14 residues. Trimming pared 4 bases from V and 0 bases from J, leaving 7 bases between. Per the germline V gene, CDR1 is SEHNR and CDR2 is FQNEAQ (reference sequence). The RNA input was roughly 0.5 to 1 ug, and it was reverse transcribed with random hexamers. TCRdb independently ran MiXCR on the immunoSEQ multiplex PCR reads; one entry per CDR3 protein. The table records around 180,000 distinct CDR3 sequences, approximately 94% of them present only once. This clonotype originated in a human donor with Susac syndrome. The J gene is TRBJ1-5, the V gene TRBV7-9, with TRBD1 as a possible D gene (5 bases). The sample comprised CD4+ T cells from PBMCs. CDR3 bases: TGTGCCAGCAGCTCTGACAGTAGCAATCAGCCCCAGCATTTT. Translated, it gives CASSSDSSNQPQHF.